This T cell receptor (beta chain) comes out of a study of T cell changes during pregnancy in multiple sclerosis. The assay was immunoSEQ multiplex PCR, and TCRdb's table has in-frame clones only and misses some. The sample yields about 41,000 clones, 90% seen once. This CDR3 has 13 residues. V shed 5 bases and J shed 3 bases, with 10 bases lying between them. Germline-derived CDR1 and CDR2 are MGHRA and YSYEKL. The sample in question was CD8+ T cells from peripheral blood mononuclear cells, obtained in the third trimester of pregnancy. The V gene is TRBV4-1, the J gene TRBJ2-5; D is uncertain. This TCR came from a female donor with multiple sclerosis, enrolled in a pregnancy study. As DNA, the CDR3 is TGCGCCAGCAGCGCCGACTTGGAAGAGACCCAGTACTTC. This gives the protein CASSADLEETQYF.